What follows are 17 T cell receptor beta chains derived from one specimen sequenced in a study of post-analysis software for immune sequencing data. Overall study results and limits: TRBV5-6, TRBV5-1 and TRBV20-1 belonged to a set of roughly five TRBV segments that were more frequent in patients than controls.

These receptors' targets are unknown. Incorporated into the TCR beta cDNA libraries were unique molecular identifiers, which served to reduce PCR and sequencing biases. Each CDR3 protein gets one entry after TCRdb re-called the PCR reads with MiXCR. The sample contains 600,000 to 700,000 distinct CDR3 sequences, roughly three fifths of which appear only once. Material for sequencing was blood. The receptor source for this set is a girl aged 2 to 9 with multiple sclerosis.

The J gene is TRBJ2-3, the V gene TRBV5-1, with 10 bases lining up with TRBD2. J lost 5 bases, V lost 1 base, and 1 base had no gene match. Germline CDR1 and CDR2: SGHRS and YFSETQ. The CDR3 has 14 residues. As DNA, the CDR3 is TGCGCCAGCAGCTTGAGCGGGGGGGGAGATACGCAGTATTTT. Its translation is CASSLSGGGDTQYF.

V and J are TRBV6-2 or TRBV6-3 and TRBJ2-1, with D perhaps matching TRBD1 or TRBD2 (5 bases each). CDR1 is MNHEY and CDR2 is SVGEGT in the germline V gene. The CDR3 length is 15 residues. The germline V and J ends were trimmed by 6 bases and 6 bases, with 18 bases remaining between them. CDR3 sequence reads: CASRRGAPTGNEQFF. CDR3 nucleotide sequence: TGTGCCAGCAGGAGGGGCGCTCCCACAGGCAATGAGCAGTTCTTC.

The CDR3 region has the DNA TGTGCCAGCAGCCCCAGGGCCTCGCTCGTCTACAATGAGCAGTTCTTC. Protein: CASSPRASLVYNEQFF. This rearrangement joins TRBV5-4 to TRBJ2-1; D perhaps matches TRBD1 (5 bases). V shed 4 bases and J shed 3 bases, with 17 bases lying between them. There are 16 residues in the CDR3. Germline V gene lookup returns CDR1 SGHNT and CDR2 YYREEE (reference sequence).

This chain joins TRBV7-9 and TRBJ2-1, with TRBD1 identical over 10 bases. The CDR3 covers 15 residues. CDR1 SEHNR and CDR2 FQNEAQ come from the germline V gene (reference sequence). V lost 6 bases and J lost 8; bases outside the gene matches: 10. This CDR3 reads CASSTTGGNDDEQFF. CDR3 sequence (DNA): TGTGCCAGCAGTACGACAGGGGGCAATGACGATGAGCAGTTCTTC.

The chain combines TRBV6-2 or TRBV6-3 with TRBJ2-3; 7 bases fit TRBD1. The CDR3 covers 14 residues. CDR1 is MNHEY and CDR2 is SVGEGT in the germline V gene. J lost 3 bases, V lost 8 bases, and 8 bases had no gene match. In nucleotides, the CDR3 is TGTGCCAGCGGACGACAGGGTCGGACAGATACGCAGTATTTT. This translates into CASGRQGRTDTQYF.

The chain is built from TRBV6-5 and TRBJ2-7; 7 bases map to TRBD2. Germline lookup yields CDR1 MNHEY and CDR2 SVGAGI. V lost 0 bases, J lost 4 bases, and 9 bases stayed unmatched. The CDR3 sequence is 16 residues long. The CDR3 bases are TGTGCCAGCAGTTACTCGGGACTATCGGGTCTTTACGAGCAGTACTTC. This sequence encodes CASSYSGLSGLYEQYF.

The chain couples TRBV5-1 to TRBJ1-1, with TRBD1 matching 7 bases. J was trimmed by 3 bases and V by 4 bases; bases with no gene match: 9. The CDR3 spans 15 residues. Germline lookup yields CDR1 SGHRS and CDR2 YFSETQ. The CDR3 bases are TGCGCCAGCAGCCCCGGGAGGGGACAGCACACTGAAGCTTTCTTT. Its translation: CASSPGRGQHTEAFF.

The rearrangement joins TRBV20-1 to TRBJ2-1, with 15 bases identical to TRBD2. CDR3 length: 18 residues. J lost 1 base, V lost 3 bases, and 7 bases had no gene match. Germline-derived CDR1 and CDR2 are DFQATT and SNEGSKA (reference sequence). The CDR3 DNA sequence: TGCAGTGCTAGTTTACCGGGACTAGCGGGGGGTTCCTACAATGAGCAGTTCTTC. Translation: CSASLPGLAGGSYNEQFF.

V gene TRBV10-3 combines with J gene TRBJ2-7; D is undetermined. CDR1 and CDR2 (germline): ENHRY, SYGVKD. V lost 0 bases to trimming and J lost 8 bases, with 11 bases between them. This CDR3 comprises 13 residues. The CDR3 DNA follows: TGTGCCATCAGTGAGTCGGGGTTGCGGAAGCAGTACTTC. Residues: CAISESGLRKQYF.

The V call is TRBV29-1, the J call TRBJ2-5; the D gene is possibly TRBD1 (6 bases). CDR3 length: 13 amino acids. V was trimmed by 4 bases and J by 5 bases, leaving 14 bases between them. From germline, CDR1 is SQVTM and CDR2 ANQGSEA. The CDR3 DNA follows: TGCAGCGTTGCTGGGGGCAGTTCGGAGACCCAGTACTTC. Translation: CSVAGGSSETQYF.

The rearrangement uses TRBV9 and TRBJ2-1, with TRBD2 matching 7 bases. The CDR3 has 15 residues. Per germline, CDR1 SGDLS and CDR2 YYNGEE. Unmatched junction bases numbered 6, after V lost 4 bases and J lost 2 bases. For the CDR3, the DNA is TGTGCCAGCAGCCCCCGGGACTACCCCTACAATGAGCAGTTCTTC. The encoded protein is CASSPRDYPYNEQFF. The full variable domain, in which reference TRBV9 and TRBJ2-1 provide the parts outside the CDR3, is DSGVTQTPKHLITATGQRVTLRCSPRSGDLSVYWYQQSLDQGLQFLIQYYNGEERAKGNILERFSAQQFPDLHSELNLSSLELGDSALYFCASSPRDYPYNEQFFGPGTRLTVL.

This clonotype was counted a single time. V is TRBV6-5 and J is TRBJ2-1, with D possibly called TRBD1 or TRBD2 (5 bases each). Trimming removed 0 bases at V and 3 bases at J, with 9 bases between. Germline V CDR1 and CDR2: MNHEY, SVGAGI. CDR3 length equals 15 residues. The CDR3 DNA reads as TGTGCCAGCAGTTACTCAATGGGGGTCTACAATGAGCAGTTCTTC. Its translation: CASSYSMGVYNEQFF.

Comments on this clonotype: No conserved phenylalanine or tryptophan is present at the end of the CDR3, so a read error is the likely explanation. The J gene is TRBJ1-2, the V gene TRBV12-3 or TRBV12-4, with TRBD1 matching 8 bases. V was clipped by 4 bases and J by 3 bases; unmatched bases: 7. The CDR3 runs 15 residues. The CDR3 DNA reads TGTGCCAGCAGTTCCGGACAGGGTGCTGACTATGGCTACACCTCC. This sequence encodes CASSSGQGADYGYTS.

The chain links TRBV9 to TRBJ1-4; D remains ambiguous. CDR3 size: 16 residues. Between the trimmed V and J ends, which lost 0 bases and 7 bases, there was a span of 16 bases. Germline CDR1 is SGDLS and CDR2 is YYNGEE. CDR3 sequence reads: CASSVEAGGRREKLFF. CDR3 DNA: TGTGCCAGCAGCGTAGAAGCGGGCGGCCGACGTGAAAAACTGTTTTTT.

The chain employs TRBV12-3 or TRBV12-4 and TRBJ2-7, with D perhaps TRBD1 or TRBD2 (5 bases each). The V end lost 6 bases, the J end lost 5 bases, and 11 bases lay between the germline ends. This CDR3 region has 12 residues. The CDR3 is CASRSRGDEQYF. The CDR3 DNA sequence: TGTGCCAGCAGGTCCCGAGGGGACGAGCAGTACTTC.

This chain links TRBV12-3 or TRBV12-4 with TRBJ2-6, with 9 positions matching TRBD1. CDR3 length: 16 amino acids. V was pared by 7 bases and J by 4 bases, with 8 bases of the junction left unmatched. CDR3 sequence: CASNRNRGLGANVLTF. CDR3 DNA: TGTGCCAGCAATCGTAACAGGGGGCTCGGGGCCAACGTCCTGACTTTC.

There are many counts of this clonotype. This rearrangement joins TRBV29-1 to TRBJ2-1, with D perhaps assigned TRBD1 or TRBD2 (6 bases each). This CDR3 has 12 amino acids. V shed 1 base and J shed 7 bases, with 8 bases lying between them. Germline CDR1 reads SQVTM; CDR2 reads ANQGSEA. The chain's CDR3 is CSVEGGGNEQFF. The CDR3 DNA follows: TGCAGCGTTGAAGGAGGGGGGAATGAGCAGTTCTTC.